The 7 T cell receptor beta chains listed next were all sequenced from one sample in a study of blood T cell repertoires in COVID-19. Profiled with immunoSEQ multiplex PCR; TCRdb holds only in-frame clones, not every one. The sample lists hundreds of thousands of clones, around 92% occurring once. The sequenced sample consisted of peripheral blood. These receptors were collected from a woman in her 30s with COVID-19, enrolled during active disease.

The chain has TRBV9 and TRBJ1-2; possible D gene TRBD1, 5 bases. The V end lost 3 bases, the J end lost 3 bases, and 9 bases lay between the germline ends. The CDR3 totals 13 residues. From germline, CDR1 is SGDLS and CDR2 YYNGEE. The chain's CDR3 is CASSGGGDYGYTF. DNA of the CDR3: TGTGCCAGCAGCGGGGGGGGAGACTATGGCTACACCTTC.

The chain couples TRBV27 to TRBJ2-1; TRBD1 agrees at 9 bases. Per germline, CDR1 MNHEY and CDR2 SMNVEV (reference sequence). The CDR3 runs to 16 residues. Trimming took 6 bases from V and 6 from J; bases not matched to a gene: 12. In DNA, the CDR3 is TGTGCCAGCAGCCTTCCCGGGACAGGGATGGTCAATGAGCAGTTCTTC. This encodes CASSLPGTGMVNEQFF.

V and J are TRBV2 and TRBJ2-2; tentatively, D is TRBD2 (5 bases). Germline V gives CDR1 SNHLY, CDR2 FYNNEI. The germline V and J ends were trimmed by 2 bases and 8 bases, with 15 bases remaining between them. CDR3 length equals 15 residues. The CDR3 coding sequence is TGTGCCAGCAGTGAAAATGGCCTGAGACTAGGGGAGCTGTTTTTT. This encodes CASSENGLRLGELFF.

The chain is built from TRBV28 and TRBJ1-2; possibly TRBD1 for D (5 bases). This CDR3 is 14 amino acids long. V was cut by 5 bases and J by 1 base, with 11 bases left in between. Germline V lookup: CDR1 MDHEN, CDR2 SYDVKM. CDR3 protein: CASSTRQINYGYTF. In DNA, the CDR3 is TGTGCCAGCAGTACCCGACAGATTAACTATGGCTACACCTTC.

The chain combines TRBV6-5 with TRBJ1-2; no firm D call. V lost 5 bases and J lost 4, with 14 bases in between. The germline CDR1 and CDR2 sequences are MNHEY and SVGAGI. The CDR3 has 14 residues. CDR3 DNA: TGTGCCAGCAGTCCTGCGGGCCCCGGCTATGGCTACACCTTC. Amino acids: CASSPAGPGYGYTF.

CDR3 bases: TGTGCCAGCAGTCTGACAGGGGGCTTCGACACCGGGGAGCTGTTTTTT. Translated: CASSLTGGFDTGELFF. The chain combines TRBV28 with TRBJ2-2; TRBD1 agrees at 10 bases. The CDR3 is 16 residues long. After removal of 5 bases from V and 3 bases from J, the junction contained 6 bases not matched to a gene. In germline, CDR1 is MDHEN, CDR2 SYDVKM.

The rearrangement links TRBV5-1 to TRBJ1-2, with D possibly TRBD1 on 6 matching bases. V was pared by 7 bases and J by 2 bases, with 15 bases between. Per the germline V gene, CDR1 is SGHRS and CDR2 is YFSETQ. The CDR3 totals 14 residues. The chain's CDR3 is CASGRGGANYGYTF. CDR3 DNA sequence: TGCGCCAGCGGTCGCGGGGGCGCAAACTATGGCTACACCTTC. Looking up the rest from reference TRBV5-1 and TRBJ1-2 gives the full variable domain: KAGVTQTPRYLIKTRGQQVTLSCSPISGHRSVSWYQQTPGQGLQFLFEYFSETQRNKGNFPGRFSGRQFSNSRSEMNVSTLELGDSALYLCASGRGGANYGYTFGSGTRLTVV.